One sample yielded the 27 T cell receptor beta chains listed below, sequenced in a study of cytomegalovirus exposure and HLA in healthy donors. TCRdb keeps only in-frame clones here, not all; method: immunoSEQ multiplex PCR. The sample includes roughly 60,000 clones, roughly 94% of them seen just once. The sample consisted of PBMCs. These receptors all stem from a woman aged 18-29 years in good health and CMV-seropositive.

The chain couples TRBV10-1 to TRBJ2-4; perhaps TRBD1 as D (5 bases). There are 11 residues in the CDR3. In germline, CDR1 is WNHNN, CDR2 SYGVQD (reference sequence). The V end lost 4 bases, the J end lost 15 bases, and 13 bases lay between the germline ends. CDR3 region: CASSVIRALYF. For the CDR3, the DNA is TGCGCCAGCAGTGTAATCAGGGCTTTGTACTTC.

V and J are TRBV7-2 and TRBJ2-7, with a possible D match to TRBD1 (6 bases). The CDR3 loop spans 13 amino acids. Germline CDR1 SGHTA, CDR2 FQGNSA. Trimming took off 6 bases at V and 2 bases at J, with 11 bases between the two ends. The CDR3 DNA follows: TGTGCCAGCAGTCTTAGGACAGCCTACGAGCAGTACTTC. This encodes CASSLRTAYEQYF.

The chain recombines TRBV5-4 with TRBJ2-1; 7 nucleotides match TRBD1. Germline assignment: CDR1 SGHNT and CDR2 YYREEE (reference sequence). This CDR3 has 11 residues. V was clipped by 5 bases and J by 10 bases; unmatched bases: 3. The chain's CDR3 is CASSLTGEQFF. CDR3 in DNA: TGTGCCAGCAGTTTGACAGGGGAGCAGTTCTTC.

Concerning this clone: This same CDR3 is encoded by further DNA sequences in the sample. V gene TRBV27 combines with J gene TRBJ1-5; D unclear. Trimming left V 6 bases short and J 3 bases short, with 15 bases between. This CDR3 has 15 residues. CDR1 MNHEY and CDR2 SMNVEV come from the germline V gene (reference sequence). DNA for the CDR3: TGTGCCAGCAGCCTCTCAACGGGGTCCAATCAGCCCCAGCATTTT. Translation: CASSLSTGSNQPQHF.

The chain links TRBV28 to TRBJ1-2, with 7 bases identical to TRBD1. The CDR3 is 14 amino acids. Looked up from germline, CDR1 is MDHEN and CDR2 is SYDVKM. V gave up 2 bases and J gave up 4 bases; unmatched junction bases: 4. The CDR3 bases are TGTGCCAGCAGTTTACCCTGGGACAGCTATGGCTACACCTTC. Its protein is CASSLPWDSYGYTF.

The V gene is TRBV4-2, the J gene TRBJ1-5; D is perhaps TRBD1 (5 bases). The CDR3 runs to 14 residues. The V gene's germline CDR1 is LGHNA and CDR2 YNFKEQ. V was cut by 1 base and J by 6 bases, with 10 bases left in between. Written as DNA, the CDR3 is TGTGCCAGCAGCCAAGTAGGGGATGGTCAGCCCCAGCATTTT. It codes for CASSQVGDGQPQHF.

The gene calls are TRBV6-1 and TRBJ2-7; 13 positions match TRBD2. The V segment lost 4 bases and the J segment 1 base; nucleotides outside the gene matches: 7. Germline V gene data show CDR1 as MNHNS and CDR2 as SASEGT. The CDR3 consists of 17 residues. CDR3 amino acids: CASSGTSGSVLSYEQYF. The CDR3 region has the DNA TGTGCCAGCAGTGGGACTAGCGGGAGTGTCCTATCCTACGAGCAGTACTTC.

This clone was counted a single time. CDR3: CASQRTSDYNEQFF. CDR3 bases: TGTGCCAGTCAACGGACTAGCGACTACAATGAGCAGTTCTTC. The rearrangement uses TRBV19 and TRBJ2-1; 9 bases match TRBD2. V lost 8 bases to trimming and J lost 3 bases; unmatched junction nucleotides: 5. CDR3 size: 14 residues. The germline V gene has CDR1 LNHDA and CDR2 SQIVND (reference sequence).

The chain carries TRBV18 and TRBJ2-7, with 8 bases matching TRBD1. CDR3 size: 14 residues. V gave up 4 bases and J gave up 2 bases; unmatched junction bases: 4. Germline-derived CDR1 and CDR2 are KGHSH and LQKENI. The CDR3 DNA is TGTGCCAGCTCACAGGTCAGGGGGCCCTACGAGCAGTACTTC. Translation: CASSQVRGPYEQYF. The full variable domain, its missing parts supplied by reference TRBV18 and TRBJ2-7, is NAGVMQNPRHLVRRRGQEARLRCSPMKGHSHVYWYRQLPEEGLKFMVYLQKENIIDESGMPKERFSAEFPKEGPSILRIQQVVRGDSAAYFCASSQVRGPYEQYFGPGTRLTVT.

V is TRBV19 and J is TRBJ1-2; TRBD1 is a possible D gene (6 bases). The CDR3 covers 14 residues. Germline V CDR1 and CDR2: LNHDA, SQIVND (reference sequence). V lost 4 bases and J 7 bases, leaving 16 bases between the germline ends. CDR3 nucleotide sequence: TGTGCCAGTAGTAAACAGGGCGGACGTCTTGGCTACACCTTC. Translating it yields CASSKQGGRLGYTF.

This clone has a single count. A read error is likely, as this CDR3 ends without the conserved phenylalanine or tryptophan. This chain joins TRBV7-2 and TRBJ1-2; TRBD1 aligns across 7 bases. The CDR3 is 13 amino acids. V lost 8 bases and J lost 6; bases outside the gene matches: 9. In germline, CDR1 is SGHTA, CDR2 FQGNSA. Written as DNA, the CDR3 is TGTGCCAGCGGACAAACAGGGGCACATGGCTACACCCTC. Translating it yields CASGQTGAHGYTL.

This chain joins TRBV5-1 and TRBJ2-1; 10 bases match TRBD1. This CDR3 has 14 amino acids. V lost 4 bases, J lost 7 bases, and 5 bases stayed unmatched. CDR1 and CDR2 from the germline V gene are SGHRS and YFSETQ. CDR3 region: CASSTRDRGNEQFF. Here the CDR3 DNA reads TGCGCCAGCAGCACCCGGGACAGGGGTAATGAGCAGTTCTTC.

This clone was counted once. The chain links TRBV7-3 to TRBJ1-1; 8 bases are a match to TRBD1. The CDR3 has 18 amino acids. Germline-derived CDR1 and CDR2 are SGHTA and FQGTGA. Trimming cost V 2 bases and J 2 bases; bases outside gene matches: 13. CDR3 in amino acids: CASSLLAPQGALNTEAFF. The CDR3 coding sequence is TGTGCCAGCAGCTTATTGGCCCCCCAGGGGGCCCTCAACACTGAAGCTTTCTTT.

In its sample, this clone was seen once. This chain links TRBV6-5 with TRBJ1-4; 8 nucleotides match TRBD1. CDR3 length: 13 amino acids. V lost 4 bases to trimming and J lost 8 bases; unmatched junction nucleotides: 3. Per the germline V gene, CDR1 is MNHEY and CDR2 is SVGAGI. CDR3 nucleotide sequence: TGTGCCAGCAGTTCTTGGACAGGGGAAAAACTGTTTTTT. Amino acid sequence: CASSSWTGEKLFF.

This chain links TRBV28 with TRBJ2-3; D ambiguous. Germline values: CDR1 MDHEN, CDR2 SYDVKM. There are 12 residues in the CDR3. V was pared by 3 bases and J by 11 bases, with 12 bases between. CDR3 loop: CASSFERLQQYF. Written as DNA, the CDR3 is TGTGCCAGCAGTTTCGAGCGTCTCCAGCAGTATTTT.

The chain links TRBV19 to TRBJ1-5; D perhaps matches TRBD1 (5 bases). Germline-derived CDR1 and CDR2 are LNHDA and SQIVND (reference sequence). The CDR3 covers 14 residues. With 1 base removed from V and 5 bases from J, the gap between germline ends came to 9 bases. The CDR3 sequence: CASSIGAGYQPQHF. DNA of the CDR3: TGTGCCAGTAGTATAGGGGCAGGGTATCAGCCCCAGCATTTT.

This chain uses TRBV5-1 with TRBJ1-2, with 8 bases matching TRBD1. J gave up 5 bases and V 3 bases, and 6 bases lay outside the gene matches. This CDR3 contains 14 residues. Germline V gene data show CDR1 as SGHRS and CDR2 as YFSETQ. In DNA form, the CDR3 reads TGCGCCAGCAGCTCGTCCGGGACAGGATATGGCTACACCTTC. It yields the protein CASSSSGTGYGYTF. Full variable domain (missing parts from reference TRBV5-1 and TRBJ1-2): KAGVTQTPRYLIKTRGQQVTLSCSPISGHRSVSWYQQTPGQGLQFLFEYFSETQRNKGNFPGRFSGRQFSNSRSEMNVSTLELGDSALYLCASSSSGTGYGYTFGSGTRLTVV.

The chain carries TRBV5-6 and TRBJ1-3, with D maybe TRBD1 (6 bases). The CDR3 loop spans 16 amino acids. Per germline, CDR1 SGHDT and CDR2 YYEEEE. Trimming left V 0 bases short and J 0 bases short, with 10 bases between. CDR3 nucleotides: TGTGCCAGCAGCTTGGTTCAGGGGTCCTCTGGAAACACCATATATTTT. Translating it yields CASSLVQGSSGNTIYF.

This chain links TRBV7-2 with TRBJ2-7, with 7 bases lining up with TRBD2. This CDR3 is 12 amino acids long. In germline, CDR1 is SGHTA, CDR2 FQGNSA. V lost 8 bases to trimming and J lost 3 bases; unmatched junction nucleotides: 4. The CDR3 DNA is TGTGCCAGCGGGGAGGGATTCTACGAGCAGTACTTC. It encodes CASGEGFYEQYF.

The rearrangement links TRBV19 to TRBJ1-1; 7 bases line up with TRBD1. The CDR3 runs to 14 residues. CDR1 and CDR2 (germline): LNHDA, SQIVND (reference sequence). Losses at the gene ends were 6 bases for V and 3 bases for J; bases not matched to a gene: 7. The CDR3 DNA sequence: TGTGCCAGTAGCGAGGCAGGGGGACACACTGAAGCTTTCTTT. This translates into CASSEAGGHTEAFF.

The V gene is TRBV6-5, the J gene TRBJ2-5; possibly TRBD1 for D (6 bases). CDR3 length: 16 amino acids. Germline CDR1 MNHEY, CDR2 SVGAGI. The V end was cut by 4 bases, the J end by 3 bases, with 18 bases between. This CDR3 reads CASSSPRKDSKETQYF. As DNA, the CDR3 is TGTGCCAGCAGTTCCCCCCGAAAGGACAGTAAAGAGACCCAGTACTTC.

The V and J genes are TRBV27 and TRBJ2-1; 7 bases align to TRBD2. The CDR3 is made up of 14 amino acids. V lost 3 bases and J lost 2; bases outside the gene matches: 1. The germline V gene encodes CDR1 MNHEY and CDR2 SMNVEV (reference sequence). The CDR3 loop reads CASSFGGTYNEQFF. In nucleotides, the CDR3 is TGTGCCAGCAGTTTCGGGGGGACCTACAATGAGCAGTTCTTC.

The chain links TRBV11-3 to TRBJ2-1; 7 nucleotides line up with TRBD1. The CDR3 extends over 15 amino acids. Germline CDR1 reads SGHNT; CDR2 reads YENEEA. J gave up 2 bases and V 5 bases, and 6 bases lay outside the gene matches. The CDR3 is CASSLPGTAYNEQFF. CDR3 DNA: TGTGCCAGCAGCCTACCCGGGACAGCCTACAATGAGCAGTTCTTC. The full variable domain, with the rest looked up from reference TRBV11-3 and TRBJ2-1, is EAGVVQSPRYKIIEKKQPVAFWCNPISGHNTLYWYLQNLGQGPELLIRYENEEAVDDSQLPKDRFSAERLKGVDSTLKIQPAELGDSAVYLCASSLPGTAYNEQFFGPGTRLTVL.

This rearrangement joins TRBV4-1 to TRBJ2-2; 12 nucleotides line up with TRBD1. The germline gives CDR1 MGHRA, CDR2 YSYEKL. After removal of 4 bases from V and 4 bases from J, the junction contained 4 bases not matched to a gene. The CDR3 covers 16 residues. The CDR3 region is CASSPRDRGPTGELFF. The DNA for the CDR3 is TGCGCCAGCAGCCCCCGGGACAGGGGGCCCACCGGGGAGCTGTTTTTT.

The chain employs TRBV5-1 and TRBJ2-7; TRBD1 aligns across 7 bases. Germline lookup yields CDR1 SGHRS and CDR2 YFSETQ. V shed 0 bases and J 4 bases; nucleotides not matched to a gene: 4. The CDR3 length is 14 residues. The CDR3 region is CASSLAQGSYEQYF. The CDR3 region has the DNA TGCGCCAGCAGCTTGGCACAGGGGTCTTACGAGCAGTACTTC.

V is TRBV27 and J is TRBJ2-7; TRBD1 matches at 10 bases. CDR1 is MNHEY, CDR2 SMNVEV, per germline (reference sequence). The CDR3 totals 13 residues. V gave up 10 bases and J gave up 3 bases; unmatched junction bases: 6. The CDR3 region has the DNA TGTGCCACCCTCCGGGACAGGGGCTACGAGCAGTACTTC. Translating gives CATLRDRGYEQYF.

The CDR3 reads CASSGLAPSGGALQMTQYF. CDR3 coding DNA: TGTGCCAGCAGCGGGCTAGCCCCTAGCGGCGGGGCGCTACAAATGACCCAGTACTTC. The chain couples TRBV7-6 to TRBJ2-5, with 7 positions matching TRBD2. Trimming took 5 bases from V and 7 from J; bases not matched to a gene: 25. The germline gives CDR1 SGHVS, CDR2 FNYEAQ. This CDR3 contains 19 residues.